These 16 T cell receptor beta chains were sequenced from one sample in a study of blood T cell repertoires in COVID-19. Assay used: immunoSEQ multiplex PCR; TCRdb lists only in-frame clones, some missing. The repertoire holds about 51,000 clones, with about 86% as singletons. The sample consisted of peripheral blood. These receptors originate from an elderly man with active COVID-19.

The chain uses TRBV30 and TRBJ1-1; 7 nucleotides line up with TRBD1. Germline V gives CDR1 GTSNPN, CDR2 SVGIG (reference sequence). V was clipped by 3 bases and J by 5 bases; unmatched bases: 6. This CDR3 is built from 13 residues. The CDR3 sequence: CAWREQGRTEAFF. The CDR3 nucleotides read TGTGCCTGGAGAGAACAGGGGAGGACTGAAGCTTTCTTT.

The J gene is TRBJ1-1, the V gene TRBV23-1; D unresolved. TRBV23-1 is an ORF; its function is uncertain. CDR3 length equals 17 residues. V was pared by 0 bases and J by 4 bases, with 18 bases between. The CDR3 sequence: CASSQSRKRGVGTEAFF. The CDR3 DNA is TGCGCCAGCAGTCAATCGAGGAAACGTGGAGTCGGCACTGAAGCTTTCTTT.

CDR3 in DNA: TGCGCCAGCAGCCAAGAGAGAGGGATGCCGGAGACCCAGTACTTC. It is translated as CASSQERGMPETQYF. The chain couples TRBV4-3 to TRBJ2-5; TRBD2 might be the D (5 bases). Germline CDR1 reads LGHNA; CDR2 reads YSLEER. The V end was cut by 0 bases, the J end by 5 bases, with 13 bases between. CDR3 size: 15 residues.

The chain recombines TRBV2 with TRBJ1-2; 7 positions match TRBD1. The CDR3 length is 14 residues. V lost 6 bases and J lost 2; bases outside the gene matches: 6. Germline CDR1 and CDR2: SNHLY and FYNNEI. DNA for the CDR3: TGTGCCAGCAGCCTCGAGGGGGCGAACTATGGCTACACCTTC. It codes for CASSLEGANYGYTF.

The chain recombines TRBV14 with TRBJ1-2, with D perhaps TRBD1 (6 bases). This CDR3 has 18 amino acids. The germline V gene encodes CDR1 SGHDN and CDR2 FVKESK. V dropped 4 bases and J dropped 4 bases, with 25 bases sitting between them. DNA for the CDR3: TGTGCCAGCAGCCGGGGGGGCAGCGCCGACCTTGCTGGCTATGGCTACACCTTC. Residues: CASSRGGSADLAGYGYTF. Looking up the rest from reference TRBV14 and TRBJ1-2 gives the full variable domain: EAGVTQFPSHSVIEKGQTVTLRCDPISGHDNLYWYRRVMGKEIKFLLHFVKESKQDESGMPNNRFLAERTGGTYSTLKVQPAELEDSGVYFCASSRGGSADLAGYGYTFGSGTRLTVV.

In DNA form, the CDR3 reads TGTGCCAGCGGGCCAAACGGCCCCCAAGAGACCCAGTACTTC. This gives the protein CASGPNGPQETQYF. The J gene is TRBJ2-5, the V gene TRBV6-6; D gene unclear. Between the trimmed V and J ends, which lost 8 bases and 1 base, there was a span of 14 bases. This CDR3 is 14 amino acids long. CDR1 is MNHNY, CDR2 SVGAGI, per germline (reference sequence).

The V call is TRBV5-5, the J call TRBJ2-7; 7 bases fit TRBD1. The V gene's germline CDR1 is SGHKS and CDR2 YYEKEE (reference sequence). Unmatched junction bases numbered 13, after V lost 1 base and J lost 6 bases. CDR3 length: 16 amino acids. CDR3 sequence reads: CASSLNWLGQVSEQYF. In DNA form, the CDR3 reads TGTGCCAGCAGCTTGAATTGGCTTGGACAGGTCAGCGAGCAGTACTTC.

This clone has ten or more counts. The chain is built from TRBV6-6 and TRBJ1-5, with D perhaps matching TRBD1 (6 bases). Deletions cut 2 bases from V and 6 bases from J, with 11 bases between. The CDR3 consists of 14 residues. Looked up from germline, CDR1 is MNHNY and CDR2 is SVGAGI (reference sequence). CDR3 residues: CASSYGQGSQPQHF. CDR3 DNA: TGTGCCAGCAGTTACGGTCAGGGGAGTCAGCCCCAGCATTTT.

The J gene is TRBJ1-2, the V gene TRBV4-3; D is uncertain. The CDR3 is made up of 14 amino acids. CDR1 is LGHNA, CDR2 YSLEER, per germline. V lost 6 bases to trimming and J lost 3 bases, with 14 bases between them. CDR3 sequence: CASSKGLGDYGYTF. The CDR3 region has the DNA TGCGCCAGCAGTAAGGGCTTGGGAGACTATGGCTACACCTTC.

The rearrangement links TRBV28 to TRBJ2-6, with D possibly matching TRBD2 (5 bases). The CDR3 is 18 amino acids. In germline, CDR1 is MDHEN, CDR2 SYDVKM. V was clipped by 6 bases and J by 0 bases, with 18 bases between them. For the CDR3, the DNA is TGTGCCAGCAGCCGAGGGAGCTCGATGGGCTCTGGGGCCAACGTCCTGACTTTC. Protein product: CASSRGSSMGSGANVLTF.

The rearrangement uses TRBV5-6 and TRBJ2-7, with D tentatively TRBD2 (6 bases). Germline assignment: CDR1 SGHDT and CDR2 YYEEEE. The CDR3 has 14 amino acids. Trimming removed 3 bases from V and 5 bases from J, with 15 bases in between. The CDR3: CASSWQGTRDEQYF. In nucleotides, the CDR3 is TGTGCCAGCAGCTGGCAAGGGACTCGGGACGAGCAGTACTTC.

This clone was seen only once. J is TRBJ1-1 and V is TRBV15; a weak D match, TRBD1 (5 bases). From germline, CDR1 is LNHNV and CDR2 YYDKDF (reference sequence). The CDR3 runs 15 residues. Trimming took off 0 bases at V and 2 bases at J, with 10 bases between the two ends. The CDR3 reads CATSRDRTGNTEAFF. CDR3 in DNA: TGTGCCACCAGCAGAGATCGAACAGGCAACACTGAAGCTTTCTTT.

J is TRBJ2-1 and V is TRBV11-1; D not certain. CDR1 is SGHAT and CDR2 is FQDESV in the germline V gene (reference sequence). The CDR3 has 12 amino acids. With 5 bases removed from V and 6 bases from J, the gap between germline ends came to 8 bases. The CDR3 sequence: CASSLNSNEQFF. In nucleotides, the CDR3 is TGTGCCAGCAGCCTAAACTCCAATGAGCAGTTCTTC.

This sequence joins TRBV27 and TRBJ2-7; weak D call: TRBD1 (5 bases). The length of the CDR3 is 15 residues. Per the germline V gene, CDR1 is MNHEY and CDR2 is SMNVEV (reference sequence). V was pared by 3 bases and J by 3 bases, with 15 bases between. The CDR3, as DNA: TGTGCCAGCAGTTTGGCCCCAGGGAAGCTCTACGAGCAGTACTTC. This encodes CASSLAPGKLYEQYF.

This chain uses TRBV11-2 with TRBJ2-5; D remains ambiguous. The V gene lost 3 bases and the J gene lost 5 bases, with 7 bases spanning the gap. The germline V gene has CDR1 SGHAT and CDR2 FQNNGV. CDR3 length: 12 residues. The CDR3 DNA sequence: TGTGCCAGCAGCTTTTCCCCGGAGACCCAGTACTTC. Residues: CASSFSPETQYF. Together with reference TRBV11-2 and TRBJ2-5, the CDR3 gives the full variable domain: EAGVAQSPRYKIIEKRQSVAFWCNPISGHATLYWYQQILGQGPKLLIQFQNNGVVDDSQLPKDRFSAERLKGVDSTLKIQPAKLEDSAVYLCASSFSPETQYFGPGTRLLVL.

This sequence joins TRBV7-9 and TRBJ1-5, with unresolved D. From germline, CDR1 is SEHNR and CDR2 FQNEAQ (reference sequence). Trimming took off 1 base at V and 0 bases at J, with 13 bases between the two ends. The length of the CDR3 is 17 residues. The CDR3 reads CASSLGASGYSNQPQHF. CDR3 coding DNA: TGTGCCAGCAGCTTAGGTGCCAGCGGGTATAGCAATCAGCCCCAGCATTTT.